The T cell receptor (beta chain) described here comes from a study of early T cells in non-severe SARS-CoV-2 infection. Study as a whole: Chains were not paired, and sequencing was done on bulk RNA from unsorted whole blood.

Remarks on this clonotype: The antigen is not known.

With 3 bases removed from V and 4 bases from J, the gap between germline ends came to 12 bases. This CDR3 contains 15 residues. As part of library construction, unique molecular identifiers were attached to individual cDNA molecules. TCRdb used MiXCR to reprocess the 5' RACE reads, holding one entry per CDR3 protein. Of about 42,000 distinct CDR3 sequences detected, around 6.3% appear once; the ten largest clones hold more than 7.5%. Study-wide results and caveats: Database matching using VDJdb favored anti-spike CD8 responses, with private and CD4 specificities left missing.

J is TRBJ2-2 and V is TRBV12-3 or TRBV12-4, with D hard to call. The sequencing here drew on whole blood, taken at baseline. This sequence originates from an adult who was a healthcare worker with PCR-confirmed SARS-CoV-2 infection or an uninfected control (not recorded which). The CDR3 sequence: CASSFPTVGTGELFF. CDR3 DNA: TGTGCCAGCAGTTTCCCTACAGTGGGCACCGGGGAGCTGTTTTTT.